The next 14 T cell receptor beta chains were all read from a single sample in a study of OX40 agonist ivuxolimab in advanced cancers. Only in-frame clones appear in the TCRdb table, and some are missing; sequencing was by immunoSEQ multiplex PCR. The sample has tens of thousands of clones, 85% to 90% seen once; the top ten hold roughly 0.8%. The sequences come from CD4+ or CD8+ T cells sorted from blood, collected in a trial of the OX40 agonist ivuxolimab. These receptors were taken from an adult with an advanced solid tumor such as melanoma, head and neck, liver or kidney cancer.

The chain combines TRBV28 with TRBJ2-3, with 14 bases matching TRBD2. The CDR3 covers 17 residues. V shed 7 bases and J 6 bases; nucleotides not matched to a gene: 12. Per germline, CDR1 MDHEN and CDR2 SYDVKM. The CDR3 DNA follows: TGTGCCAGCACTCGACTAGCGGGAGGGCCCGTCCTTGATACGCAGTATTTT. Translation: CASTRLAGGPVLDTQYF.

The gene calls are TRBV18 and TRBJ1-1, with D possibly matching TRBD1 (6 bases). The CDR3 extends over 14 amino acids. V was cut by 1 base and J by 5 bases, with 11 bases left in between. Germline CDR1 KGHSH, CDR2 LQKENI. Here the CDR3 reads CASSPLGGGTEAFF. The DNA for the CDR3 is TGTGCCAGCTCACCACTAGGGGGAGGGACTGAAGCTTTCTTT.

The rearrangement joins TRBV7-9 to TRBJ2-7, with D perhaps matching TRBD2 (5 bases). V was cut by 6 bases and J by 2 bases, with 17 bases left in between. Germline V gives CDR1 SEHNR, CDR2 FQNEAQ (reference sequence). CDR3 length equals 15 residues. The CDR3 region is CASSGGRGKTYEQYF. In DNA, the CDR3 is TGTGCCAGCAGTGGTGGACGGGGAAAGACCTACGAGCAGTACTTC.

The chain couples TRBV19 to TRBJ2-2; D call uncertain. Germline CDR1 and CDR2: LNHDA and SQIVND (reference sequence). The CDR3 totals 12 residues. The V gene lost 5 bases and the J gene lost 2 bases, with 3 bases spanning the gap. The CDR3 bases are TGTGCCAGTAGTCGAAACACCGGGGAGCTGTTTTTT. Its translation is CASSRNTGELFF. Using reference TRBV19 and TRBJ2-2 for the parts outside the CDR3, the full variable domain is DGGITQSPKYLFRKEGQNVTLSCEQNLNHDAMYWYRQDPGQGLRLIYYSQIVNDFQKGDIAEGYSVSREKKESFPLTVTSAQKNPTAFYLCASSRNTGELFFGEGSRLTVL.

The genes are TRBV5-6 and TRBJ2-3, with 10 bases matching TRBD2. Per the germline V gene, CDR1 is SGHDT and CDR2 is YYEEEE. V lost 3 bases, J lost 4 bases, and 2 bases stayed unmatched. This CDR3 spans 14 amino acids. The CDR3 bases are TGTGCCAGCAGCTCCGGACTAGCGGCAGATACGCAGTATTTT. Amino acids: CASSSGLAADTQYF.

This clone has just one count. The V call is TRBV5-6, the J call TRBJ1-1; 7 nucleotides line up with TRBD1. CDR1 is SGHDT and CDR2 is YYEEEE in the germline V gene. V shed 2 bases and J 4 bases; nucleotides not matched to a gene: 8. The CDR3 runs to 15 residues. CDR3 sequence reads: CASSFMTGYSTEAFF. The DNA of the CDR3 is TGTGCCAGCAGCTTTATGACAGGGTACAGCACTGAAGCTTTCTTT.

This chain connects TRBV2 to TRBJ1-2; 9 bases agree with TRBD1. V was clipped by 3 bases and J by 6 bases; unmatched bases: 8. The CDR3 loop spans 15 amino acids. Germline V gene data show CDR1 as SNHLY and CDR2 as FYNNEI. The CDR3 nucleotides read TGTGCCAGCAGTGATTGGACAGGGGTGACTCATGGCTACACCTTC. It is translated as CASSDWTGVTHGYTF.

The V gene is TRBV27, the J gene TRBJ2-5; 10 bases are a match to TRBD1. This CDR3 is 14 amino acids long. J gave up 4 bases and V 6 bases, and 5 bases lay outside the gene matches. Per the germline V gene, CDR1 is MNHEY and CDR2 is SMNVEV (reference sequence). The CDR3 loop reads CASSRDRGRETQYF. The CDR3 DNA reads TGTGCCAGCAGCCGGGACAGGGGTCGAGAGACCCAGTACTTC.

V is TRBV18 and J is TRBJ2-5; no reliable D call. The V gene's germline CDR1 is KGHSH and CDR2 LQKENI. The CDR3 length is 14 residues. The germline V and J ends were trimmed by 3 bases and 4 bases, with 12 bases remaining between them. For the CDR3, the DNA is TGTGCCAGCTCACCCCGGGCTACCTCAGAGACCCAGTACTTC. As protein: CASSPRATSETQYF. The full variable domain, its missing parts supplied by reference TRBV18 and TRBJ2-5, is NAGVMQNPRHLVRRRGQEARLRCSPMKGHSHVYWYRQLPEEGLKFMVYLQKENIIDESGMPKERFSAEFPKEGPSILRIQQVVRGDSAAYFCASSPRATSETQYFGPGTRLLVL.

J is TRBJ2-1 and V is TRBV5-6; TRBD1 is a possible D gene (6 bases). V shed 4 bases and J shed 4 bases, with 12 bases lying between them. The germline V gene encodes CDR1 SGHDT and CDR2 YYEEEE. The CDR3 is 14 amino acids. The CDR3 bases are TGTGCCAGCAGCCGGGGACACCGTTACAATGAGCAGTTCTTC. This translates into CASSRGHRYNEQFF.

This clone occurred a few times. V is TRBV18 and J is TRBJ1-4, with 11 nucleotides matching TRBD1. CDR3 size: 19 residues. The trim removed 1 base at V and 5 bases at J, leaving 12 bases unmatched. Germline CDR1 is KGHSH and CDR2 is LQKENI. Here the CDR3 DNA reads TGTGCCAGCTCACCACGGACAGGGGGCGGCGCGGGAGGAAATGAAAAACTGTTTTTT. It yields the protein CASSPRTGGGAGGNEKLFF.

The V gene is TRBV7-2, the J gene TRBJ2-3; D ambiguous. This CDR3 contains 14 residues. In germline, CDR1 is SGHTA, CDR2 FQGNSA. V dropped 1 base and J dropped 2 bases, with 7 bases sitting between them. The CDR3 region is CASSLGAPTDTQYF. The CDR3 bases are TGTGCCAGCAGCTTAGGGGCCCCCACAGATACGCAGTATTTT.

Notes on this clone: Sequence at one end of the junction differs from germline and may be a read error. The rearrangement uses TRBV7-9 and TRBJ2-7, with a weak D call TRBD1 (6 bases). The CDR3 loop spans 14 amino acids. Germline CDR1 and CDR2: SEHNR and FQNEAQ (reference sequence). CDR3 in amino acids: CASSLDPQGYEQYF. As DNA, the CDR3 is TGTGCCAGCAGTTTAGACCCGCAGGGGTACGAGCAGTACTTC.

Here the CDR3 reads CASSPRTGGRVLKVEAFF. CDR3 bases: TGCGCCAGCAGCCCTAGGACAGGGGGCAGGGTACTTAAGGTTGAAGCTTTCTTT. The chain carries TRBV5-1 and TRBJ1-1, with 11 bases fitting TRBD1. Germline V gene sequence: CDR1 SGHRS, CDR2 YFSETQ. This CDR3 is 18 amino acids long. The ends lost 4 bases at V and 7 bases at J; junction bases unmatched: 18. The full variable domain, rest sourced from reference TRBV5-1 and TRBJ1-1, is KAGVTQTPRYLIKTRGQQVTLSCSPISGHRSVSWYQQTPGQGLQFLFEYFSETQRNKGNFPGRFSGRQFSNSRSEMNVSTLELGDSALYLCASSPRTGGRVLKVEAFFGQGTRLTVV.